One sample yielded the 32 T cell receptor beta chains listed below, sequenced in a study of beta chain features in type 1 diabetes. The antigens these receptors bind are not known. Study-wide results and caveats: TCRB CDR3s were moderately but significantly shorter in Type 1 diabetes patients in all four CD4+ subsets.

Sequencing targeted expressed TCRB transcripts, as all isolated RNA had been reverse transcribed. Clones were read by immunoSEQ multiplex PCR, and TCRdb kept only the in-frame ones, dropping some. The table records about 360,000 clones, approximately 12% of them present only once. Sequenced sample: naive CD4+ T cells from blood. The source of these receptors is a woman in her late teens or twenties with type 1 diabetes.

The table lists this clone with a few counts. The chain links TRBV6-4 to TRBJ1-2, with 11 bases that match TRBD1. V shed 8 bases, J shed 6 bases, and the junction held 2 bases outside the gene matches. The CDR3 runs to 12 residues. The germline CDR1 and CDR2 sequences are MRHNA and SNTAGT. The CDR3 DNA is TGTGCCAGCTGGGACAGGGGGAATGGCTACACCTTC. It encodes CASWDRGNGYTF.

CDR3 nucleotides: TGCGCCAGCAGCCTAGGTGGGACACGGGGCATCCCTGAAGCTTTCTTT. This translates into CASSLGGTRGIPEAFF. The chain is built from TRBV5-1 and TRBJ1-1; D may be TRBD1 (6 bases). This CDR3 region has 16 residues. CDR1 and CDR2 (germline): SGHRS, YFSETQ. V lost 4 bases to trimming and J lost 6 bases, with 22 bases between them.

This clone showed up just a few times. CDR3 amino acids: CASSGLAGGPEQFF. The CDR3 nucleotides are TGTGCCAGCAGTGGGCTAGCGGGGGGGCCTGAGCAGTTCTTC. V and J are TRBV6-4 and TRBJ2-1; TRBD2 aligns across 12 bases. This CDR3 spans 14 amino acids. The J segment lost 9 bases and the V segment lost 4 bases, leaving 4 bases of the junction unmatched. CDR1 and CDR2 (germline): MRHNA, SNTAGT.

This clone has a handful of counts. Here the CDR3 DNA reads TGTGCCAGCAGCCAAGGGGAGGGGCAGGGAGGCTACACCTTC. It specifies CASSQGEGQGGYTF. The gene calls are TRBV4-2 and TRBJ1-2, with a possible D match to TRBD1 (5 bases). V was shortened by 1 base and J by 8 bases, with 14 bases between the two germline ends. This CDR3 is 14 amino acids long. Germline V gives CDR1 LGHNA, CDR2 YNFKEQ.

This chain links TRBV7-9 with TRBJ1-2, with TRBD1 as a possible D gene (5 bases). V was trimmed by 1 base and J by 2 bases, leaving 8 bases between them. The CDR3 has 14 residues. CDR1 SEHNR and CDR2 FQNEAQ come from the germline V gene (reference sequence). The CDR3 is CASSLETANYGYTF. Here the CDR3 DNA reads TGTGCCAGCAGCTTAGAGACAGCAAACTATGGCTACACCTTC.

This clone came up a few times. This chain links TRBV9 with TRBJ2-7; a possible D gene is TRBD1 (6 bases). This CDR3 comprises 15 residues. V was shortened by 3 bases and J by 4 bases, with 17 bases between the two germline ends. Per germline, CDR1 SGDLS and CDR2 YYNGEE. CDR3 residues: CASSASQGYSYEQYF. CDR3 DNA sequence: TGTGCCAGCAGCGCTTCACAGGGTTATTCTTACGAGCAGTACTTC. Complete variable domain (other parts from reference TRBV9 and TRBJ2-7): DSGVTQTPKHLITATGQRVTLRCSPRSGDLSVYWYQQSLDQGLQFLIQYYNGEERAKGNILERFSAQQFPDLHSELNLSSLELGDSALYFCASSASQGYSYEQYFGPGTRLTVT.

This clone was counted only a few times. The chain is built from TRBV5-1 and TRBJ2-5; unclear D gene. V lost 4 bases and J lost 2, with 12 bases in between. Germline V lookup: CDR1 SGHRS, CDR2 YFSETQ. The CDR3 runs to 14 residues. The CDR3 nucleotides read TGCGCCAGCAGCCTAATCCAAAGTCAAGAGACCCAGTACTTC. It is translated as CASSLIQSQETQYF. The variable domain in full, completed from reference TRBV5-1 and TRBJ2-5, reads KAGVTQTPRYLIKTRGQQVTLSCSPISGHRSVSWYQQTPGQGLQFLFEYFSETQRNKGNFPGRFSGRQFSNSRSEMNVSTLELGDSALYLCASSLIQSQETQYFGPGTRLLVL.

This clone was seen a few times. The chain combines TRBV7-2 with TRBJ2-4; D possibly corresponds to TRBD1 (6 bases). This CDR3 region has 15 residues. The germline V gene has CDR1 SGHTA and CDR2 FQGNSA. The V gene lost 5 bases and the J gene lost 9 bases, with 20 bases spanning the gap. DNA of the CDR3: TGTGCCAGCAGCCCCCTTGGGACAACGTTCGGCATTCAGTACTTC. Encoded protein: CASSPLGTTFGIQYF. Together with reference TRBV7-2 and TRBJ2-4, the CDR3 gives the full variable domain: GAGVSQSPSNKVTEKGKDVELRCDPISGHTALYWYRQSLGQGLEFLIYFQGNSAPDKSGLPSDRFSAERTGGSVSTLTIQRTQQEDSAVYLCASSPLGTTFGIQYFGAGTRLSVL.

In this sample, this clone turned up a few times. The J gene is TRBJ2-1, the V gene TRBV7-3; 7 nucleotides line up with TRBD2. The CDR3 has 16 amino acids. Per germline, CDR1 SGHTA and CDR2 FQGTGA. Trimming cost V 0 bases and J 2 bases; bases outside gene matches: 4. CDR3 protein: CASSLTLAETYNEQFF. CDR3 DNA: TGTGCCAGCAGCTTAACGCTAGCGGAGACCTACAATGAGCAGTTCTTC.

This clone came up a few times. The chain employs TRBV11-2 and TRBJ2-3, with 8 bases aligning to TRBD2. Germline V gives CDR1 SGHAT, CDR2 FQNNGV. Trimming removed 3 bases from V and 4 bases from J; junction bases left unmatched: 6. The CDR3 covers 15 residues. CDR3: CASSLTGGVPDTQYF. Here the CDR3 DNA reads TGTGCCAGCAGCTTGACGGGAGGGGTGCCAGATACGCAGTATTTT.

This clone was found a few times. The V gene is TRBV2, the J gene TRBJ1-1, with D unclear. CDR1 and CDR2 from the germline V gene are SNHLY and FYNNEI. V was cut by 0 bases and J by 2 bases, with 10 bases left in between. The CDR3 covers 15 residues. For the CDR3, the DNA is TGTGCCAGCAGTGAAGCGGCAAACGCTAACACTGAAGCTTTCTTT. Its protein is CASSEAANANTEAFF.

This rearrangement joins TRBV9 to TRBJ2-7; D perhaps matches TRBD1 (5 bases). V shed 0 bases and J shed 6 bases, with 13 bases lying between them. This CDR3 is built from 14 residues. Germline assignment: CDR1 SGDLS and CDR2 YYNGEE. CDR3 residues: CASSVGQNSLEQYF. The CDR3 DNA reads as TGTGCCAGCAGCGTAGGACAGAATTCCCTCGAGCAGTACTTC.

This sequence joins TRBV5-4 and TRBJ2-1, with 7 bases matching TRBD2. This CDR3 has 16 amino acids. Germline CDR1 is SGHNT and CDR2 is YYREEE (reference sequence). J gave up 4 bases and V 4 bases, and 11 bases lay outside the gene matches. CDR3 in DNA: TGTGCCAGCAGCATCGGGGCTAGCGGAACATACAATGAGCAGTTCTTC. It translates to CASSIGASGTYNEQFF.

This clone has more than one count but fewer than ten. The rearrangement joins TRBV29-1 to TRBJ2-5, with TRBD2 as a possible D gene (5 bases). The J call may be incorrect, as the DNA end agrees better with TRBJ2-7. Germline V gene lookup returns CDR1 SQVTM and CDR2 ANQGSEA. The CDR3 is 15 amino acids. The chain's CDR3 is CSVEEGASGSYEQYF. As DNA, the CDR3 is TGCAGCGTTGAAGAGGGCGCCAGCGGATCCTACGAGCAGTACTTC.

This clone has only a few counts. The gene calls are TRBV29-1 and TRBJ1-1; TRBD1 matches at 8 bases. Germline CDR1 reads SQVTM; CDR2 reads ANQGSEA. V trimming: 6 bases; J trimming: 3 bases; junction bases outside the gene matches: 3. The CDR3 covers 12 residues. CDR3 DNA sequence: TGCAGCGTGGACAGGGACTACACTGAAGCTTTCTTT. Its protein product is CSVDRDYTEAFF.

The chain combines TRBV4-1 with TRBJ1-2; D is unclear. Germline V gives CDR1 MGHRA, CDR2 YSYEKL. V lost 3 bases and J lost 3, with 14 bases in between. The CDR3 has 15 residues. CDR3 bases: TGCGCCAGCAGCCAGGGTAGCGGAACCCACTATGGCTACACCTTC. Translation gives CASSQGSGTHYGYTF.

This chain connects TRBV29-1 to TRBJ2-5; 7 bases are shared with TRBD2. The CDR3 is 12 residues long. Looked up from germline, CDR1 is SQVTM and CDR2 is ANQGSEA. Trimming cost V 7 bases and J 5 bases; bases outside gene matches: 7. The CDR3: CSARLASETQYF. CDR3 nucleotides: TGCAGCGCCAGACTAGCAAGTGAGACCCAGTACTTC.

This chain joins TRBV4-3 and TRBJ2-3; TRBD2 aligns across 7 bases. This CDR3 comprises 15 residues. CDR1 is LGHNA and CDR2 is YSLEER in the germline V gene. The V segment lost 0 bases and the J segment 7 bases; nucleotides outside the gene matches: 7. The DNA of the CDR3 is TGCGCCAGCAGCCAAGAAGGGACTACCCCCAATACGCAGTATTTT. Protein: CASSQEGTTPNTQYF.

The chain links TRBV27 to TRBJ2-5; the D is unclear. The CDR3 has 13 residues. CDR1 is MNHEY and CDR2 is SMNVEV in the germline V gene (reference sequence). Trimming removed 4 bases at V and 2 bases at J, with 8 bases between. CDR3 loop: CASSSGIQETQYF. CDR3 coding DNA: TGTGCCAGCAGTTCGGGTATTCAAGAGACCCAGTACTTC.

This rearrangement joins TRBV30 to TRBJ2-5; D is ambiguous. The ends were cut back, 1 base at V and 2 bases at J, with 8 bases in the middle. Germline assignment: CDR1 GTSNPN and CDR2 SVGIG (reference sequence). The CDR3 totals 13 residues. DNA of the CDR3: TGTGCCTGGAGTGCCGAGCGACAAGAGACCCAGTACTTC. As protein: CAWSAERQETQYF.

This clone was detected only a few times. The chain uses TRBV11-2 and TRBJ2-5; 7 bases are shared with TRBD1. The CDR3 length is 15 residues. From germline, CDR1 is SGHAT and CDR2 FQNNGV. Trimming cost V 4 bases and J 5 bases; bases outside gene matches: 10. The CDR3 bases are TGTGCCAGCAGCTCGGGACGACAGGGTGGGGAGACCCAGTACTTC. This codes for CASSSGRQGGETQYF.

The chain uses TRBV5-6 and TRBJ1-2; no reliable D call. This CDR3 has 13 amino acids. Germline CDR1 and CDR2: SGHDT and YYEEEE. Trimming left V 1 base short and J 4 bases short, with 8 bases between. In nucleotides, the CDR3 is TGTGCCAGCAGCTTGCGGTCCTTCTATGGCTACACCTTC. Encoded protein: CASSLRSFYGYTF.

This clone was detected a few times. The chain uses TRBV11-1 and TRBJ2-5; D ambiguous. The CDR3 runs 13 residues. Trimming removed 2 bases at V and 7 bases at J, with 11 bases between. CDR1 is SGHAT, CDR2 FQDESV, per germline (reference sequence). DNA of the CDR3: TGTGCCAGCAGCTTAAATAGCTATGGGACCCAGTACTTC. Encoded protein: CASSLNSYGTQYF.

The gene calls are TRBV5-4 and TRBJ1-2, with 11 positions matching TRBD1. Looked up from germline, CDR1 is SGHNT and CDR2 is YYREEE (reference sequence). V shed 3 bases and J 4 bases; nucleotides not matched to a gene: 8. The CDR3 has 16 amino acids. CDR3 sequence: CASSSTRTGGLYGYTF. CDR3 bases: TGTGCCAGCAGCTCTACTAGGACAGGGGGCCTCTATGGCTACACCTTC.

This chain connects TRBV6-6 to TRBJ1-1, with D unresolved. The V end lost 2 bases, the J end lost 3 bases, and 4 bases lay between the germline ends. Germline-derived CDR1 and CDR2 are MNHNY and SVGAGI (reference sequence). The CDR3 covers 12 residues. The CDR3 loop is CASSYLYTEAFF. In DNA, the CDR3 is TGTGCCAGCAGTTACCTCTACACTGAAGCTTTCTTT.

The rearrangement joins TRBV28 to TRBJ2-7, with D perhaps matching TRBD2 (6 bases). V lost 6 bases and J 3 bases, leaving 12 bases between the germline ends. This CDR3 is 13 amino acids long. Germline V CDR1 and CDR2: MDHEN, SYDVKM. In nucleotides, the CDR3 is TGTGCCAGCAGGAACCGGGAGATCTACGAGCAGTACTTC. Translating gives CASRNREIYEQYF.

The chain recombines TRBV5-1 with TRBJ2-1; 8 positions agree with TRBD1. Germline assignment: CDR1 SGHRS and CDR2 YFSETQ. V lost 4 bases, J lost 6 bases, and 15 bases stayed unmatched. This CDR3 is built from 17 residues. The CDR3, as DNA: TGCGCCAGCAGCATCGGGACAGGCGTTGATGCGAGCAATGAGCAGTTCTTC. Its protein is CASSIGTGVDASNEQFF. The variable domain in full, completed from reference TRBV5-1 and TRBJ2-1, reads KAGVTQTPRYLIKTRGQQVTLSCSPISGHRSVSWYQQTPGQGLQFLFEYFSETQRNKGNFPGRFSGRQFSNSRSEMNVSTLELGDSALYLCASSIGTGVDASNEQFFGPGTRLTVL.

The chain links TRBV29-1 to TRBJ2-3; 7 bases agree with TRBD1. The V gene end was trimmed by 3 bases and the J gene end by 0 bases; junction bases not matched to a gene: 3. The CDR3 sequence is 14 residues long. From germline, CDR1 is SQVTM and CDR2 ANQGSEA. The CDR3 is CSVDKTGSTDTQYF. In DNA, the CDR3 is TGCAGCGTTGACAAGACAGGGAGCACAGATACGCAGTATTTT.

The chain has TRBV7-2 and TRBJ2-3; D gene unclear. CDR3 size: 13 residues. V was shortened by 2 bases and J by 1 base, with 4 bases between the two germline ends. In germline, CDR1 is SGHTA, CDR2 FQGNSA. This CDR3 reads CASSLTGTDTQYF. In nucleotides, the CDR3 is TGTGCCAGCAGCTTAACTGGCACAGATACGCAGTATTTT.

This CDR3 is CASSPQGFSPLHF. CDR3 bases: TGTGCCAGCTCACCCCAGGGTTTTTCACCCCTCCACTTT. V usage is TRBV18 and J usage is TRBJ1-6, with TRBD1 as a possible D gene (5 bases). The length of the CDR3 is 13 residues. In germline, CDR1 is KGHSH, CDR2 LQKENI. V was cut by 3 bases and J by 9 bases, with 9 bases left in between.

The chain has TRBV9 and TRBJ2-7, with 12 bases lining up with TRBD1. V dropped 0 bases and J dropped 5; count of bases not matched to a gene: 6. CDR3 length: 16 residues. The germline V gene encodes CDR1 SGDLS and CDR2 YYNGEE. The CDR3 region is CASSVAPGQGAHEQYF. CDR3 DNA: TGTGCCAGCAGCGTAGCCCCGGGACAGGGGGCCCACGAGCAGTACTTC.

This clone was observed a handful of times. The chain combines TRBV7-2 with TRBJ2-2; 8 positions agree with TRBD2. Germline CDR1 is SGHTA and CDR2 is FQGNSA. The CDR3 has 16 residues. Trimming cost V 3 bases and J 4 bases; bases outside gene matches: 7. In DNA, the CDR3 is TGTGCCAGCAGCTTTCCCGGGACTAGGGTCACCGGGGAGCTGTTTTTT. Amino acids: CASSFPGTRVTGELFF.